This T cell receptor (beta chain) appears in the sequencing data of a study of blood T cell repertoires in COVID-19 (dated by TCRdb to the early 2020s). As for the study more broadly: Samples from collaborators originated in the United States, Italy and Spain and spanned both the acute and convalescent phases of COVID-19. The material from the prospective study consisted of cDNA or gDNA derived from T cells, B-cell-depleted T cells, or PBMCs. Deeply sampled blood TCRbeta repertoires from subjects exposed to, actively infected with, or recovered from COVID-19 were included in the dataset. The repertoires were released in a freely available public database intended as a resource for research on the immune response to SARS-CoV-2. The samples were drawn from two sources: the first 160 participants of the ongoing ImmuneRACE study, and 950 to 1,500 subjects contributed by 6 global collaborators. The sample metadata nearly always contained a de-identified subject ID, COVID-19 status, age in years and sex. Where HLA class I and class II types were available, the types were taken from metadata supplied by the sample provider, not from assay-based typing. The investigation overall reported the following: The quantity of clinical and demographic metadata differed by source and by participant and was supplied without curation.

The CDR3 measures 13 amino acids from cysteine to phenylalanine. Of all the DNA, just the CDR3 is kept, 39 bases in frame from base 1. The V and J ends are trimmed by 2 bases and 8 bases, leaving 12 bases between them. Reading the germline V gene (reference sequence) gives CDR1 WNHNN and CDR2 SYGVQD. Collaborating institutions collected whole blood in K2EDTA tubes following their own protocols. Collaborator samples were shipped for TCRbeta analysis as frozen whole blood, isolated PBMCs, or DNA extracted from either sample type. The immunoSEQ Assay, a bias-controlled multiplex PCR, was used to amplify TCRbeta CDR3 regions from genomic DNA. For the original study's pipeline: Nucleated cell counts per sample were estimated from amplification of reference gene primers within the assay. To quantify the absolute abundance of each unique TCRbeta CDR3 rearrangement, sequence reads were collapsed and filtered. For each sample, productive Simpson clonality was calculated by taking the square root of Simpson's diversity index across productive rearrangements. The table comes from immuneACCESS by way of TCRdb, which keeps in-frame sequences with V and J called. Part of the clones is missing from these tables; in studies checked, under half for an unresolved V gene and the rest for unknown reasons. V and J calls and clone size are copied from that table; D and trimming were computed from the DNA. The sample table shows over 100,000 clones, and about 84% are seen once. The ten largest clones take up 12% of the sample.

This clone was counted once. Its antigen is unknown. Base quality data are lacking; no much larger clone is found one base away. Here the chain combines TRBV10-1 and TRBJ1-1; tentative D gene TRBD1, with 6 bases matching. This sequence originates from an older woman with acute or convalescent COVID-19. The sequencing sample was made of peripheral blood. The CDR3 reads CASSEETTGEAFF. The DNA reads TGCGCCAGCAGTGAGGAGACGACAGGAGAAGCTTTCTTT.